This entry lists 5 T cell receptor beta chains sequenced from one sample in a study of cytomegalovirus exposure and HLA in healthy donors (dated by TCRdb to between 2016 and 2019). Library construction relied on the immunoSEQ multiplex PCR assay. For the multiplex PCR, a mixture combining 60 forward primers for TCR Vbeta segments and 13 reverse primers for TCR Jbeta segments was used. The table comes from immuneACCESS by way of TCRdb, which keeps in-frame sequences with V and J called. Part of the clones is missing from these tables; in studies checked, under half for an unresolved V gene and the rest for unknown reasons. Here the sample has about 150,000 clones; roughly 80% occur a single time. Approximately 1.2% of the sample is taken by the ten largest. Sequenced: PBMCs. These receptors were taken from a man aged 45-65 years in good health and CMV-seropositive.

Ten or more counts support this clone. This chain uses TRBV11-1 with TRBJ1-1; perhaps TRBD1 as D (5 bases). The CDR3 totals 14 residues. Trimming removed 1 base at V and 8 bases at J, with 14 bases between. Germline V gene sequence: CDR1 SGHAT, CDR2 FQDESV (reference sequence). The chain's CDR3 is CASSLGEETGEAFF. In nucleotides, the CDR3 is TGTGCCAGCAGCTTAGGCGAGGAAACAGGAGAAGCTTTCTTT.

CDR3 nucleotides: TGTGCCAGCAGCCCCCCCTTCTACAATGAGCAGTTCTTC. Its translation is CASSPPFYNEQFF. J is TRBJ2-1 and V is TRBV9; D gene uncertain. The CDR3 spans 13 residues. V lost 4 bases and J 3 bases, leaving 8 bases between the germline ends. Germline CDR1 SGDLS, CDR2 YYNGEE.

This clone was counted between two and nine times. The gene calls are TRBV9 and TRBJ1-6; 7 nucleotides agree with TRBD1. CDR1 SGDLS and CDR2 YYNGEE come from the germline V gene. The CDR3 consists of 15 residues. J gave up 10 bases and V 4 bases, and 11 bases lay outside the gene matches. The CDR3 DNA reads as TGTGCCAGCAGCACCCAGGGGGACGCTCGATCACCCCTCCACTTT. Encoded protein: CASSTQGDARSPLHF.

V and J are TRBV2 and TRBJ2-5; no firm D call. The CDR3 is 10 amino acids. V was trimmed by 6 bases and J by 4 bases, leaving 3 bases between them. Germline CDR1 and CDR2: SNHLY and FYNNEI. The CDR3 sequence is CASRRETQYF. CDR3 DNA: TGTGCCAGCAGGCGAGAGACCCAGTACTTC.

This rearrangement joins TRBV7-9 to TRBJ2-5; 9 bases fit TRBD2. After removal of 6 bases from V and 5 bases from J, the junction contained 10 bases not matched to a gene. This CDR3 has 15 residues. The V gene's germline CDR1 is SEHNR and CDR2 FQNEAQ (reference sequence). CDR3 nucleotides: TGTGCCAGCAGGAAAGGGCTAGCGGGGCCTGAGACCCAGTACTTC. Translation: CASRKGLAGPETQYF.